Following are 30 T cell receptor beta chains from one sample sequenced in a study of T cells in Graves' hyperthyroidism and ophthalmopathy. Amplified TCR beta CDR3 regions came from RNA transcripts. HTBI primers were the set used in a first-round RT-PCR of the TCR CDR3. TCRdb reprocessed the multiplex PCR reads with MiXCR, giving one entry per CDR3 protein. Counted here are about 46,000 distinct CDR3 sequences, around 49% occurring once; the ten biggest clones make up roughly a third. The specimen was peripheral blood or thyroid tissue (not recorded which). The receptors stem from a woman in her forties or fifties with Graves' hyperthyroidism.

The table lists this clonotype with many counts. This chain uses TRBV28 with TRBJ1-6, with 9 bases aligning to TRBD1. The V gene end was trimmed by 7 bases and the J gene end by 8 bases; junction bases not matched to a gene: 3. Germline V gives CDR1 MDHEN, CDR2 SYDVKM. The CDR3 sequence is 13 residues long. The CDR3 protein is CASTHRGHSPLHF. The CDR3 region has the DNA TGTGCCAGCACCCACAGGGGGCATTCACCCCTCCACTTT.

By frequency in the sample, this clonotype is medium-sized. This chain's CDR3 is CSIVEDEAFF. In nucleotides, the CDR3 is TGCAGCATAGTAGAGGATGAAGCTTTCTTT. The gene calls are TRBV29-1 and TRBJ1-1; D is unresolved. Germline V gene sequence: CDR1 SQVTM, CDR2 ANQGSEA. Trimming left V 8 bases short and J 7 bases short, with 11 bases between. This CDR3 is built from 10 residues.

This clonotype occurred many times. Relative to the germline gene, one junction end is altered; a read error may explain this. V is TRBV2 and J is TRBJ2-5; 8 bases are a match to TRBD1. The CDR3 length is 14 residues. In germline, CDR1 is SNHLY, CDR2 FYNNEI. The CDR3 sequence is CASREDRGGETQYF. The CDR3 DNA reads TGTGCCAGCAGAGAAGACAGGGGCGGAGAGACCCAGTACTTC.

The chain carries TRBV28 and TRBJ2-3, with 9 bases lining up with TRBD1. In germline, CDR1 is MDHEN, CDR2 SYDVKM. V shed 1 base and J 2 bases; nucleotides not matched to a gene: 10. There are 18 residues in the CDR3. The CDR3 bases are TGTGCCAGCAGTTTATTCGGTCTAGGACAGGGGATCACAGATACGCAGTATTTT. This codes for CASSLFGLGQGITDTQYF.

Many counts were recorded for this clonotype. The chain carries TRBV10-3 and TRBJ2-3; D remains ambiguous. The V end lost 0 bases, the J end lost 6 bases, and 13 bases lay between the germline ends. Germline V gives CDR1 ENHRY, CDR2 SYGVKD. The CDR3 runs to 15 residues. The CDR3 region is CAISESGSGKDTQYF. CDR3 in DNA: TGTGCCATCAGTGAGTCTGGGTCCGGCAAGGATACGCAGTATTTT.

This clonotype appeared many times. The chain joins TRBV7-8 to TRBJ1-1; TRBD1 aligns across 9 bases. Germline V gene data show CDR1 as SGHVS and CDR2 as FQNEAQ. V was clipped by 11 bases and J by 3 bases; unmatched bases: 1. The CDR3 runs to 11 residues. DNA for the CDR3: TGTGCCGACAGGGGGGACACTGAAGCTTTCTTT. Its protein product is CADRGDTEAFF.

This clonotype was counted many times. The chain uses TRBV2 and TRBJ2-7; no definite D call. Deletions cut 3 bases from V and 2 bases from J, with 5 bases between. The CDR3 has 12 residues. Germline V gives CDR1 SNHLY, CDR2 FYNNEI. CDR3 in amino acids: CASSEHPYEQYF. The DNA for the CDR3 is TGTGCCAGCAGTGAGCACCCCTACGAGCAGTACTTC.

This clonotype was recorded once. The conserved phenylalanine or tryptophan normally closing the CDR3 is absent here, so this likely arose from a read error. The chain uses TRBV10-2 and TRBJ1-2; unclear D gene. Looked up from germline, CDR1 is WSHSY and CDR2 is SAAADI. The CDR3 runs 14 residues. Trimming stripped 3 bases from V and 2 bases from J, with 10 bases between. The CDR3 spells CASSDRSGNYGYTS. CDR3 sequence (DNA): TGCGCCAGCAGTGACAGGTCAGGAAACTATGGCTACACCTCC.

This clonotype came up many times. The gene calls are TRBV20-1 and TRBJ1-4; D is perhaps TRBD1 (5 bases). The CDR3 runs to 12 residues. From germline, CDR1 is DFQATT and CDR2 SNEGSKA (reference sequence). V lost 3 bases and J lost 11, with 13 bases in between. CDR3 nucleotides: TGCAGTGCTAGCCTGGGGGTCGGCAAACTGTTTTTT. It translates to CSASLGVGKLFF.

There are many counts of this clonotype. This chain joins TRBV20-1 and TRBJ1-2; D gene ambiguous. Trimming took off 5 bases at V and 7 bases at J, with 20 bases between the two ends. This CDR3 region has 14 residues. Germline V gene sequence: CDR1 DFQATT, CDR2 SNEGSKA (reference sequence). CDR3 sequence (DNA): TGCAGTGCTCCCGAGCTGGTCGAACAAGGTGGCTACACCTTC. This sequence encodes CSAPELVEQGGYTF.

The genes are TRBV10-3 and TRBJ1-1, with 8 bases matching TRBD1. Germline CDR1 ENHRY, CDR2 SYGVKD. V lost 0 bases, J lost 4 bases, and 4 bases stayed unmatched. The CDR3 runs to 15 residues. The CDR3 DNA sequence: TGTGCCATCAGTGAGTCACAGGGGGTGGGCACTGAAGCTTTCTTT. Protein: CAISESQGVGTEAFF.

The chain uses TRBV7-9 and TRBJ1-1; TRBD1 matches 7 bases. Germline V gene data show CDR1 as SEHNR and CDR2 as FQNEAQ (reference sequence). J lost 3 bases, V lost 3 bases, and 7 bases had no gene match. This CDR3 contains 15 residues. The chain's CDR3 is CASSFGTAGYTEAFF. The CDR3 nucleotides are TGTGCCAGCAGCTTCGGGACAGCAGGATACACTGAAGCTTTCTTT. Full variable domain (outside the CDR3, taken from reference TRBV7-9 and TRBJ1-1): DTGVSQNPRHKITKRGQNVTFRCDPISEHNRLYWYRQTLGQGPEFLTYFQNEAQLEKSRLLSDRFSAERPKGSFSTLEIQRTEQGDSAMYLCASSFGTAGYTEAFFGQGTRLTVV.

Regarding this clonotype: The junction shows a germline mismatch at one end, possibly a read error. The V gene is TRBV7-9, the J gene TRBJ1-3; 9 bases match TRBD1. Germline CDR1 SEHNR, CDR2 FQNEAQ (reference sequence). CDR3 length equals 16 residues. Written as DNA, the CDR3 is TGTGCCAGCAGCATTCAACCGGGACAGGGTGGAAACACTATATATTTT. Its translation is CASSIQPGQGGNTIYF.

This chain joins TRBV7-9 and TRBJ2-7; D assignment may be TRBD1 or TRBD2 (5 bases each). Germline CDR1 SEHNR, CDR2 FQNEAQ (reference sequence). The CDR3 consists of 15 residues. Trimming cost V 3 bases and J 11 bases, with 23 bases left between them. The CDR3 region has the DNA TGTGCCAGCAGCTTGATATCTAGCCCAAGGGGAGAGAAGTACTTC. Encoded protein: CASSLISSPRGEKYF.

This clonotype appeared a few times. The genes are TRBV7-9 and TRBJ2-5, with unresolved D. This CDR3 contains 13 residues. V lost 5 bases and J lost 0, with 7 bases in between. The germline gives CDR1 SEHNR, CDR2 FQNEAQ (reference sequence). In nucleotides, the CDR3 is TGTGCCAGCAGCAGAGACAACCAAGAGACCCAGTACTTC. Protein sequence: CASSRDNQETQYF.

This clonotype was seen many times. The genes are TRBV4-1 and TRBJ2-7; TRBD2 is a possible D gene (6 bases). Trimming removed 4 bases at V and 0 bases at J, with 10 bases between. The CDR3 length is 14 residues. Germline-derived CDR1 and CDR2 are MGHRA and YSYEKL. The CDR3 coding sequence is TGCGCCAGCAGCCTTGCTAGCGACTCCTACGAGCAGTACTTC. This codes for CASSLASDSYEQYF.

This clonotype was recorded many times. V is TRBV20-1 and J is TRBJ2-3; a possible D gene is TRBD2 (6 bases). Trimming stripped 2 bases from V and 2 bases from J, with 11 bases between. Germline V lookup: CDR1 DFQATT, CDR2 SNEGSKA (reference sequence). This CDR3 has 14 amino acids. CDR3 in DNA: TGCAGTGCTAGACCACTAGCCCTCACAGATACGCAGTATTTT. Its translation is CSARPLALTDTQYF.

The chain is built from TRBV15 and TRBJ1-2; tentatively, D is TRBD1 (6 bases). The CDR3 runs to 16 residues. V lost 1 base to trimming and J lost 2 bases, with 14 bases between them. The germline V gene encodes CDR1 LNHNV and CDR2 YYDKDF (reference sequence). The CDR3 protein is CATSRVVGRGNYGYTF. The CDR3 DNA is TGTGCCACCAGCAGAGTTGTAGGCAGGGGAAACTATGGCTACACCTTC.

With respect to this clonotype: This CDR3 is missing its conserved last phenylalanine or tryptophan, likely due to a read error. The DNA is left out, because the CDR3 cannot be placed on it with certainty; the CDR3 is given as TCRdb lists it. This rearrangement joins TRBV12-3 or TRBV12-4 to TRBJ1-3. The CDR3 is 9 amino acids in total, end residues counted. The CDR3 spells CASSIVLGT.

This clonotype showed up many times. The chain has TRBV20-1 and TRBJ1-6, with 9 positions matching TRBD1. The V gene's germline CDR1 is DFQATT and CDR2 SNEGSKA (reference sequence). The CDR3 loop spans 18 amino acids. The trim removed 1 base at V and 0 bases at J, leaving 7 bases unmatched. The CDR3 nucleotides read TGCAGTGCTAGAGGTGGACAGGGGCCTAGCTCCTATAATTCACCCCTCCACTTT. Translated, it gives CSARGGQGPSSYNSPLHF.

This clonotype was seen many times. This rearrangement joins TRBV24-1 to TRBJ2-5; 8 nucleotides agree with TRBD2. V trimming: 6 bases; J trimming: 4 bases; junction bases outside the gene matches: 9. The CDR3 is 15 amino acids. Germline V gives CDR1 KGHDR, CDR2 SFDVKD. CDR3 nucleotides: TGTGCCACCAGTCGCAGCAGCGGGAGTGGAGAGACCCAGTACTTC. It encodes CATSRSSGSGETQYF.

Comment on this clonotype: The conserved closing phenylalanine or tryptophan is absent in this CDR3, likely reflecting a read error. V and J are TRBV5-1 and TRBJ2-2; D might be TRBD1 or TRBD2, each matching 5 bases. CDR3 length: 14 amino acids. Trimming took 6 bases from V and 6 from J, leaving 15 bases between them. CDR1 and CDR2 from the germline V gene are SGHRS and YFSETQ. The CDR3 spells CASTDGTHAGELFS. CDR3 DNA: TGCGCCAGCACTGACGGGACGCACGCCGGGGAGCTGTTTTCA.

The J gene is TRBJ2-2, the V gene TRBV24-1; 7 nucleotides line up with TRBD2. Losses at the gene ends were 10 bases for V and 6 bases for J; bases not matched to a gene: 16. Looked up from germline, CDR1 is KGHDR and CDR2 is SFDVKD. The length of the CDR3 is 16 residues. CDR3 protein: CATRTRGRTRAGELFF. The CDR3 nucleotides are TGTGCCACGAGGACTAGAGGGAGGACCAGGGCCGGGGAGCTGTTTTTT.

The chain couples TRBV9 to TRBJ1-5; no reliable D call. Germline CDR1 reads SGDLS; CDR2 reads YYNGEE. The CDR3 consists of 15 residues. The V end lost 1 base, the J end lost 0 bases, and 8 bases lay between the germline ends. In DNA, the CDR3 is TGTGCCAGCAGCGTATCGGGGAGTAGCAATCAGCCCCAGCATTTT. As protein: CASSVSGSSNQPQHF.

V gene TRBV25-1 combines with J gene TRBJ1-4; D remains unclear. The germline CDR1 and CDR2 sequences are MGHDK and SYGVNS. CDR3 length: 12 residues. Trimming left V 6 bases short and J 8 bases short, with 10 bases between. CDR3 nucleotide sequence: TGTGCCAGCAGGGGGTTAACCGAAAAACTGTTTTTT. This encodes CASRGLTEKLFF.

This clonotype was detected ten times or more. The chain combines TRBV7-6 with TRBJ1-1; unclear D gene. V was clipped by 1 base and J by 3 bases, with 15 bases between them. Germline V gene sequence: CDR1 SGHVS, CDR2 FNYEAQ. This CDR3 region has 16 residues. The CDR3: CASSLEARRPDTEAFF. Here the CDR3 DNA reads TGTGCCAGCAGCTTAGAGGCAAGGAGGCCGGACACTGAAGCTTTCTTT.

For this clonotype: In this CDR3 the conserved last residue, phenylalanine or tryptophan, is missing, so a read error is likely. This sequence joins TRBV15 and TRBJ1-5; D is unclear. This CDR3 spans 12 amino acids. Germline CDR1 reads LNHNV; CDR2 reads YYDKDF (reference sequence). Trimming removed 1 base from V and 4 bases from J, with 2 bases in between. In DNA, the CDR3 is TGTGCCACCAGCAGAGTAAATCAGCCCCAGCATTTA. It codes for CATSRVNQPQHL.

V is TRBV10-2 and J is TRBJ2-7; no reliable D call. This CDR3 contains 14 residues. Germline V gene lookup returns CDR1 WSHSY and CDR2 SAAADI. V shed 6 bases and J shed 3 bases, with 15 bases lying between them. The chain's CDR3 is CASSLNMDYYEQYF. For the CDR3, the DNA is TGCGCCAGCAGCTTAAACATGGATTACTACGAGCAGTACTTC.

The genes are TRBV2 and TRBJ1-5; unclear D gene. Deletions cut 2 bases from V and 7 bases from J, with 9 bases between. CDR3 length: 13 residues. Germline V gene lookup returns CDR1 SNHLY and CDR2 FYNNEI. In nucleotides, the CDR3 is TGTGCCAGCAGTGAATCGAAAGTCCAGCCCCAGCATTTT. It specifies CASSESKVQPQHF.

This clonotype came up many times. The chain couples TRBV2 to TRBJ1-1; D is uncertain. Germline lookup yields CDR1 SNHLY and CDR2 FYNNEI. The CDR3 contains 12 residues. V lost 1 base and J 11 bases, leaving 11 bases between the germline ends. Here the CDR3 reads CASSEDPRRAFF. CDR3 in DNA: TGTGCCAGCAGTGAAGACCCCCGGAGGGCTTTCTTT.